The clone carrying this T cell receptor beta chain was counted only a few times. The antigen is not known. The germline and genes are mouse ones. The read terminates 1 residue ahead of where the CDR3 ends, so the germline J gene completes it. Clones were sequenced by immunoSEQ multiplex PCR, and TCRdb holds only the in-frame ones, with some missing. The table includes 4,000 or so clones, 50% detected once. Stated time point: mouse harvest day 7 after allogeneic transplant. Each mouse received 10^7 T-cell-depleted marrow cells plus 10^6 splenic CD5+ T cells by tail vein. Mice had MHC-mismatched B6 into BALB/c GVHD, sampled day 7 or 14. This sample stems from a study of tissue T cells after allogeneic stem cell transplantation. General study findings and limits: Anatomically similar tissues had similar TCR repertoires within each patient. Tissue-detected TCR repertoire was only partly captured by blood and spleen T cells.

Germline V lookup: CDR1 KGHTA, CDR2 FQNQQP. The CDR3 loop spans 14 amino acids. The chain links TRBV23 to TRBJ2-7; the D call of TRBD1 is as the table states it, not checked on the DNA. Sample: gut tissue. The receptor was derived from a female BALB/c mouse given C57BL/6 T cells with graft-versus-host disease after an allogeneic hematopoietic cell transplant. The CDR3 here is CSSSQSPGIQEQYF. CDR3 DNA (partial): TGCTCCAGCAGTCAATCGCCAGGGATTCAGGAACAGTAC.